These 32 T cell receptor beta chains originate from one sample sequenced in a study of CD8 T cells in Susac syndrome. Reverse transcription of roughly 0.5 to 1 ug RNA was carried out with random hexamers. TCRdb itself ran the immunoSEQ multiplex PCR reads through MiXCR, one entry per CDR3 protein. The sample shows under 200,000 distinct CDR3 sequences, 90% to 95% of them seen only once. Sequencing was performed on CD4+ T cells from PBMCs. These TCRs come from a human donor in good health.

The chain has TRBV3-1 and TRBJ2-2; D uncertain. The germline V gene has CDR1 LGHDT and CDR2 YNNKEL (reference sequence). Trimming left V 1 base short and J 1 base short, with 1 base between. This CDR3 spans 13 amino acids. The CDR3 nucleotides read TGTGCCAGCAGCCAAGTGAACACCGGGGAGCTGTTTTTT. The encoded protein is CASSQVNTGELFF.

The V call is TRBV7-9, the J call TRBJ2-5, with 9 bases fitting TRBD1. Germline CDR1 SEHNR, CDR2 FQNEAQ (reference sequence). This CDR3 contains 14 residues. Trimming at V came to 3 bases and at J to 5 bases, leaving 4 bases not matched to a gene. CDR3 nucleotides: TGTGCCAGCAGCTTGGGACAGGGACACGAGACCCAGTACTTC. Protein product: CASSLGQGHETQYF.

This clonotype was counted once. This chain uses TRBV27 with TRBJ2-3, with 9 positions matching TRBD2. CDR1 is MNHEY, CDR2 SMNVEV, per germline (reference sequence). The CDR3 length is 14 residues. The V gene end was trimmed by 6 bases and the J gene end by 4 bases; junction bases not matched to a gene: 5. CDR3 coding DNA: TGTGCCAGCAGCCTGATAGCGGGGGCAGATACGCAGTATTTT. It translates to CASSLIAGADTQYF.

As DNA, the CDR3 is TGTGCCAGCAGCCAAGATAGTGGGCGGGTCTCAGATACGCAGTATTTT. Protein sequence: CASSQDSGRVSDTQYF. This chain links TRBV4-2 with TRBJ2-3, with D perhaps TRBD2 (5 bases). The CDR3 consists of 16 residues. Trimming left V 0 bases short and J 4 bases short, with 14 bases between. Germline V gene sequence: CDR1 LGHNA, CDR2 YNFKEQ.

The rearrangement links TRBV5-4 to TRBJ2-7, with 10 positions matching TRBD1. V lost 4 bases to trimming and J lost 4 bases; unmatched junction nucleotides: 8. CDR3 length: 15 residues. The germline V gene has CDR1 SGHNT and CDR2 YYREEE (reference sequence). The CDR3 spells CASSSPDRGIYEQYF. For the CDR3, the DNA is TGTGCCAGCAGCAGCCCGGACAGGGGGATTTACGAGCAGTACTTC.

The rearrangement links TRBV4-3 to TRBJ1-6, with D perhaps TRBD1 (6 bases). From germline, CDR1 is LGHNA and CDR2 YSLEER. CDR3 length equals 15 residues. Trimming took 5 bases from V and 8 from J, leaving 16 bases between them. CDR3 sequence: CASSTRKGGDSPLHF. The CDR3 coding sequence is TGCGCCAGCAGCACACGGAAGGGGGGGGATTCACCCCTCCACTTT.

The chain recombines TRBV6-6 with TRBJ1-2; tentatively, D is TRBD1 (5 bases). V was cut by 7 bases and J by 7 bases, with 16 bases left in between. Germline V gene data show CDR1 as MNHNY and CDR2 as SVGAGI (reference sequence). CDR3 length: 13 residues. DNA for the CDR3: TGTGCCAGCAATGCCAGGGTCTCCATTGGCTACACCTTC. It translates to CASNARVSIGYTF.

V usage is TRBV12-5 and J usage is TRBJ1-3; D possibly corresponds to TRBD1 (6 bases). Trimming pared 6 bases from V and 7 bases from J, leaving 13 bases between. The CDR3 loop spans 13 amino acids. CDR1 and CDR2 (germline): LGHNT, FRNRAP. The CDR3 loop reads CASGRGPRNTIYF. The DNA of the CDR3 is TGTGCTAGTGGCAGGGGCCCGCGGAACACCATATATTTT.

The chain couples TRBV30 to TRBJ1-2; 8 bases match TRBD1. CDR3 length: 14 amino acids. Germline loops: CDR1 GTSNPN, CDR2 SVGIG (reference sequence). The V gene end was trimmed by 3 bases and the J gene end by 4 bases; junction bases not matched to a gene: 7. This CDR3 is CAWRGDRSGYGYTF. The DNA for the CDR3 is TGTGCCTGGAGGGGGGACAGGTCAGGCTATGGCTACACCTTC. The variable domain in full, with the rest retrieved from reference TRBV30 and TRBJ1-2, is SQTIHQWPATLVQPVGSPLSLECTVEGTSNPNLYWYRQAAGRGLQLLFYSVGIGQISSEVPQNLSASRPQDRQFILSSKKLLLSDSGFYLCAWRGDRSGYGYTFGSGTRLTVV.

The CDR3 sequence is CATHRPGTGGYEQYF. For the CDR3, the DNA is TGTGCCACTCATCGGCCCGGGACAGGGGGCTACGAGCAGTACTTC. The chain carries TRBV6-5 and TRBJ2-7, with 11 bases identical to TRBD1. This CDR3 contains 15 residues. Germline V gives CDR1 MNHEY, CDR2 SVGAGI. Trimming took 10 bases from V and 3 from J; bases not matched to a gene: 11.

The CDR3 spells CASSATVASYGYTF. CDR3 in DNA: TGTGCCAGCAGTGCGACTGTGGCCTCATATGGCTACACCTTC. V is TRBV2 and J is TRBJ1-2; D remains unclear. The germline V gene has CDR1 SNHLY and CDR2 FYNNEI. The CDR3 runs 14 residues. V lost 4 bases, J lost 5 bases, and 14 bases lay in between. The full variable domain, completed using reference TRBV2 and TRBJ1-2, is EPEVTQTPSHQVTQMGQEVILRCVPISNHLYFYWYRQILGQKVEFLVSFYNNEISEKSEIFDDQFSVERPDGSNFTLKIRSTKLEDSAMYFCASSATVASYGYTFGSGTRLTVV.

This chain links TRBV29-1 with TRBJ1-1, with no clear D. The germline V gene encodes CDR1 SQVTM and CDR2 ANQGSEA. Between the trimmed V and J ends, which lost 4 bases and 10 bases, there was a span of 4 bases. CDR3 length equals 8 residues. The CDR3 here is CSVGGAFF. The CDR3 DNA is TGCAGCGTTGGTGGAGCTTTCTTT.

The chain links TRBV7-8 to TRBJ1-1; unclear D gene. Deletions cut 1 base from V and 3 bases from J, with 9 bases between. Germline CDR1 and CDR2: SGHVS and FQNEAQ. The CDR3 sequence is 14 residues long. CDR3 sequence: CASSLEGRYTEAFF. The CDR3 DNA sequence: TGTGCCAGCAGCTTAGAAGGCCGGTACACTGAAGCTTTCTTT.

The chain couples TRBV7-9 to TRBJ2-1; D is unresolved. The CDR3 has 12 amino acids. The ends were cut back, 2 bases at V and 10 bases at J, with 9 bases in the middle. CDR1 and CDR2 (germline): SEHNR, FQNEAQ (reference sequence). The CDR3 nucleotides are TGTGCCAGCAGCTTAAAGGAACTCGAGCAGTTCTTC. Translated, it gives CASSLKELEQFF.

This clonotype was detected once. The V gene is TRBV9, the J gene TRBJ1-1, with D hard to call. The CDR3 is 10 residues long. Germline V gene lookup returns CDR1 SGDLS and CDR2 YYNGEE. Trimming cost V 3 bases and J 11 bases, with 8 bases left between them. The CDR3 coding sequence is TGTGCCAGCAGCGACATAAGGGCTTTCTTT. Translated, it gives CASSDIRAFF.

The gene calls are TRBV6-2 or TRBV6-3 and TRBJ2-7; 8 nucleotides line up with TRBD1. Germline V gene sequence: CDR1 MNHEY, CDR2 SVGEGT. V dropped 6 bases and J dropped 4; count of bases not matched to a gene: 8. The CDR3 loop spans 14 amino acids. CDR3 bases: TGTGCCAGCAGAGTCCGAGACAGGGGATACGAGCAGTACTTC. It is translated as CASRVRDRGYEQYF.

The rearrangement joins TRBV20-1 to TRBJ2-7; perhaps TRBD2 as D (5 bases). Germline values: CDR1 DFQATT, CDR2 SNEGSKA (reference sequence). With 0 bases removed from V and 2 bases from J, the gap between germline ends came to 11 bases. This CDR3 contains 14 residues. The CDR3 reads CSARDLREPYEQYF. The CDR3 DNA reads as TGCAGTGCTAGAGATTTACGGGAACCCTACGAGCAGTACTTC.

This clonotype showed up just a few times. This chain connects TRBV29-1 to TRBJ2-7; either TRBD1 or TRBD2 may supply D (6 bases each). Germline lookup yields CDR1 SQVTM and CDR2 ANQGSEA. There are 12 residues in the CDR3. Trimming stripped 6 bases from V and 0 bases from J, with 9 bases between. The CDR3 region is CSVRGPSYEQYF. The CDR3, as DNA: TGCAGCGTCCGGGGGCCCTCCTACGAGCAGTACTTC.

This clonotype has only one observation. J is TRBJ1-1 and V is TRBV12-3 or TRBV12-4; 8 nucleotides match TRBD1. The CDR3 covers 14 residues. Trimming took 10 bases from V and 0 from J; bases not matched to a gene: 7. The CDR3 nucleotides are TGTGCCACCAGGACAGGGCTACTGAACACTGAAGCTTTCTTT. It translates to CATRTGLLNTEAFF.

The table lists this clonotype with a count of one. The J gene is TRBJ2-1, the V gene TRBV29-1; no clear D. Germline V gives CDR1 SQVTM, CDR2 ANQGSEA. There are 14 residues in the CDR3. Trimming shortened V by 5 bases and J by 10 bases, and 21 bases separated the two germline ends. The CDR3 here is CSVLVPKRVEEQFF. Written as DNA, the CDR3 is TGCAGCGTTCTTGTACCCAAAAGGGTTGAGGAGCAGTTCTTC.

The chain carries TRBV20-1 and TRBJ2-7; D possibly matches TRBD1 or TRBD2 (5 bases each). V was shortened by 5 bases and J by 0 bases, with 14 bases between the two germline ends. CDR1 is DFQATT, CDR2 SNEGSKA, per germline (reference sequence). The CDR3 runs 14 residues. This chain's CDR3 is CSAGGRMSSYEQYF. CDR3 DNA sequence: TGCAGTGCTGGGGGACGGATGAGCTCCTACGAGCAGTACTTC.

The chain combines TRBV5-1 with TRBJ2-7; TRBD2 matches at 13 bases. CDR1 SGHRS and CDR2 YFSETQ come from the germline V gene. The CDR3 runs 14 residues. J was trimmed by 7 bases and V by 4 bases; bases with no gene match: 5. CDR3 DNA sequence: TGCGCCAGCAGCCGACTAGCGGGGGGAGATGAGCAGTACTTC. Protein product: CASSRLAGGDEQYF.

This chain links TRBV5-5 with TRBJ1-2, with 9 bases matching TRBD1. Losses at the gene ends were 3 bases for V and 6 bases for J; bases not matched to a gene: 6. Germline CDR1 is SGHKS and CDR2 is YYEKEE (reference sequence). This CDR3 contains 14 residues. The CDR3 loop reads CASSSTGGRHGYTF. The CDR3 DNA is TGTGCCAGCAGCTCGACAGGGGGTCGGCATGGCTACACCTTC.

V is TRBV30 and J is TRBJ2-5; D possibly matches TRBD1 or TRBD2 (5 bases each). The CDR3 is 12 residues long. V lost 5 bases to trimming and J lost 6 bases, with 13 bases between them. Germline CDR1 reads GTSNPN; CDR2 reads SVGIG (reference sequence). The CDR3 nucleotides read TGTGCCTGGTTGCCCCCGGGACAGACCCAGTACTTC. Translation gives CAWLPPGQTQYF.

The CDR3 reads CSAVGGAGETQYF. DNA for the CDR3: TGCAGCGCTGTTGGGGGGGCAGGGGAGACCCAGTACTTC. The rearrangement links TRBV29-1 to TRBJ2-5; D is perhaps TRBD2 (7 bases). Trimming took off 7 bases at V and 5 bases at J, with 17 bases between the two ends. CDR3 size: 13 residues. The germline V gene has CDR1 SQVTM and CDR2 ANQGSEA.

The V gene is TRBV29-1, the J gene TRBJ1-1; D not resolved. V was cut by 8 bases and J by 1 base, with 11 bases left in between. This CDR3 contains 12 residues. Germline V lookup: CDR1 SQVTM, CDR2 ANQGSEA. CDR3 region: CSYHGRNTEAFF. Here the CDR3 DNA reads TGCAGCTACCACGGGAGGAACACTGAAGCTTTCTTT.

This sequence joins TRBV7-2 and TRBJ1-6; no firm D call. Germline V lookup: CDR1 SGHTA, CDR2 FQGNSA. Trimming took 7 bases from V and 7 from J, leaving 17 bases between them. The CDR3 sequence is 15 residues long. CDR3 bases: TGTGCCAGCACCCCTAAGGGCGGAGGCAATTCACCCCTCCACTTT. Translating gives CASTPKGGGNSPLHF.

This clonotype has a single count. The rearrangement uses TRBV3-1 and TRBJ2-1; perhaps TRBD2 as D (6 bases). Looked up from germline, CDR1 is LGHDT and CDR2 is YNNKEL (reference sequence). Between the trimmed V and J ends, which lost 1 base and 10 bases, there was a span of 8 bases. This CDR3 contains 12 residues. The chain's CDR3 is CASSQGLAEQFF. Here the CDR3 DNA reads TGTGCCAGCAGCCAAGGGCTAGCGGAGCAGTTCTTC.

The V and J genes are TRBV4-3 and TRBJ2-3; no firm D call. Trimming shortened V by 3 bases and J by 3 bases, and 10 bases separated the two germline ends. The CDR3 is 14 amino acids. The germline CDR1 and CDR2 sequences are LGHNA and YSLEER. The DNA of the CDR3 is TGCGCCAGCAGCCAGGCCAGAACAACAGATACGCAGTATTTT. Amino acids: CASSQARTTDTQYF.

The CDR3 coding sequence is TGTGCCATCACCAATGGTGGGACAGACAACACTGAAGCTTTCTTT. Translated, it gives CAITNGGTDNTEAFF. V gene TRBV10-3 combines with J gene TRBJ1-1, with 7 nucleotides matching TRBD1. CDR1 ENHRY and CDR2 SYGVKD come from the germline V gene. V was clipped by 7 bases and J by 2 bases; unmatched bases: 10. This CDR3 comprises 15 residues.

The chain couples TRBV7-2 to TRBJ1-1, with D possibly being TRBD1 (5 bases). The CDR3 has 17 residues. Trimming took off 1 base at V and 0 bases at J, with 15 bases between the two ends. CDR1 is SGHTA and CDR2 is FQGNSA in the germline V gene. CDR3 loop: CASSLGPPRGMNTEAFF. In nucleotides, the CDR3 is TGTGCCAGCAGCTTAGGCCCACCAAGGGGCATGAACACTGAAGCTTTCTTT.

V and J are TRBV4-3 and TRBJ2-4, with D maybe TRBD1 (5 bases). CDR1 and CDR2 (germline): LGHNA, YSLEER. The CDR3 covers 13 residues. The V end lost 3 bases, the J end lost 8 bases, and 11 bases lay between the germline ends. The CDR3 is CASSQAKGDIQYF. CDR3 in DNA: TGCGCCAGCAGCCAGGCTAAAGGGGACATTCAGTACTTC.